These T cell receptor beta chains were read from a single sample in a study of T cells in Graves' hyperthyroidism and ophthalmopathy. MiXCR, applied by TCRdb to the multiplex PCR reads, yields one record per CDR3 protein. The repertoire holds fewer than 400,000 distinct CDR3 sequences, with just under 25% as singletons. Sequencing input: blood. Source of these receptors: a man aged 50 to 59 with Graves' hyperthyroidism. Both conserved end residues are part of each CDR3. A D gene is named only where the DNA matches it firmly. Size is omitted from some rows. Given values are once, few, many or a class for expanded clones.

clone_size	j_call	v_call	d_call	cdr3_nt	cdr3_aa
many	TRBJ2-5	TRBV11-3	TRBD1	TGTGCCAGCAGCCCTCGACAGGGAGAGACCCAGTACTTC	CASSPRQGETQYF
.	TRBJ2-2	TRBV12-3/TRBV12-4	TRBD2	TGTGCCAGCAGTTTAGGGCTAGCGGTTAACACCGGGGAGCTGTTTTTT	CASSLGLAVNTGELFF
few	TRBJ2-7	TRBV4-1	.	TGCGCCAGCAGCCCCATCGGGGGAGAGCCCTACGAGCAGTACTTC	CASSPIGGEPYEQYF
.	TRBJ2-2	TRBV27	.	TGTGCCAGCAGTTTTAGGGAGTCCGGGGAGCTGTTTTTT	CASSFRESGELFF
many	TRBJ2-3	TRBV27	.	TGTGCCAGCAGTTTTGGCGCGGTGCCAGATACGCAGTATTTT	CASSFGAVPDTQYF
.	TRBJ2-1	TRBV12-3/TRBV12-4	.	TGTGCCAGTCTCCCCCTGGGGGGAGGCCGGTACAATGAGCAGTTCTTC	CASLPLGGGRYNEQFF
.	TRBJ2-3	TRBV7-3	TRBD2	TGTGCCAGCAGCTTGACTAGCGGGAGCTACGCAGATACGCAGTATTTT	CASSLTSGSYADTQYF
few	TRBJ1-2	TRBV6-5	TRBD1	TGTGCCAGCAGTTACGTGACAGGGGGGTTATATGGCTACACCTTC	CASSYVTGGLYGYTF
few	TRBJ2-1	TRBV24-1	TRBD1	TGTGCCACCAGCCCTGACAGGGGGCTGGGAAATGAGCAGTTCTTC	CATSPDRGLGNEQFF
.	TRBJ2-1	TRBV20-1	.	TGCAGTGCTAGAGGGCGCCTAATCAATGAGCAGTTCTTC	CSARGRLINEQFF